This TCR beta chain was identified in a study of technical replicates of blood from several donors. This CDR3 region has 17 residues. Per germline, CDR1 ENHRY and CDR2 SYGVKD. The J segment lost 6 bases and the V segment lost 6 bases, leaving 15 bases of the junction unmatched. Sequenced by immunoSEQ multiplex PCR; TCRdb stores in-frame clones only, minus some. Of tens of thousands of clones in the sample, 86% were seen once. This sequence was found in a human donor in good health. Some clones in this sample may be carry-over from other donors' samples. The sequencing sample was made of PBMCs. The V call is TRBV10-3, the J call TRBJ2-2, with 8 bases identical to TRBD1. The DNA of the CDR3 is TGTGCCATCAGCCGCGGACAGGGAGGTGCTAGTGCCGGGGAGCTGTTTTTT. This codes for CAISRGQGGASAGELFF.